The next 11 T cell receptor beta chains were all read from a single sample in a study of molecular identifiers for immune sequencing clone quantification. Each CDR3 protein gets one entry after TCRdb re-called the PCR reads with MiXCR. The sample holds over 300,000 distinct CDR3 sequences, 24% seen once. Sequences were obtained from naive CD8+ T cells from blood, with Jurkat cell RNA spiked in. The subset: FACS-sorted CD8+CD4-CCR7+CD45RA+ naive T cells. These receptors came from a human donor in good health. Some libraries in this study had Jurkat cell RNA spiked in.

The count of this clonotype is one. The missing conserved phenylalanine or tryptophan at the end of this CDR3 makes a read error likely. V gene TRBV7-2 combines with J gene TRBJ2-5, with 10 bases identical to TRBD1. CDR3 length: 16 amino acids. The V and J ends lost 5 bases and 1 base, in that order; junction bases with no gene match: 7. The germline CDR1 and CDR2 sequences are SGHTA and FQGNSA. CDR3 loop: CASSNKGQGTQETQYL. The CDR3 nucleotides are TGTGCCAGCAGCAACAAGGGACAGGGGACCCAAGAGACCCAGTACCTC.

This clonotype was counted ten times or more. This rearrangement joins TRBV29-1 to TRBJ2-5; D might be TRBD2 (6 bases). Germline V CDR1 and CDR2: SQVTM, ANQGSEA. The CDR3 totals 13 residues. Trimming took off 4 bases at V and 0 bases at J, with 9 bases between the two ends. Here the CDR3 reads CSVVQRDQETQYF. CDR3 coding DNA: TGCAGCGTTGTGCAGCGGGACCAAGAGACCCAGTACTTC.

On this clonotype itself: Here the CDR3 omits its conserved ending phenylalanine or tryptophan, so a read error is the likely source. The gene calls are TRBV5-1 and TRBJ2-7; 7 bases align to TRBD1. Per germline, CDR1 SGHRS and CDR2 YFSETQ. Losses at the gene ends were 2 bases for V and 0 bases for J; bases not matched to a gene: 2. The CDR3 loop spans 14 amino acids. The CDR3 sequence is CASSFGDSSYEQYS. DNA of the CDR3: TGCGCCAGCAGCTTTGGGGACAGCTCCTACGAGCAGTACTCC.

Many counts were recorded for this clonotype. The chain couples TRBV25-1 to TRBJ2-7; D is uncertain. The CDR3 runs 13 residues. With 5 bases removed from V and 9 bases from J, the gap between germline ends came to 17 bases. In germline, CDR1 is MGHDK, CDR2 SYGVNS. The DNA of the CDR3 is TGTGCCAGCAGTTACCATTCCTACGACGGGCAGTACTTC. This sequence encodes CASSYHSYDGQYF.

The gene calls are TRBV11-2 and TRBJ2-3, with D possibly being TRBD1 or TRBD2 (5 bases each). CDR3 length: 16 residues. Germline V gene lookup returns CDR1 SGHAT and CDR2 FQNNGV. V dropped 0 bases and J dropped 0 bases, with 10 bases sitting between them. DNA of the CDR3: TGTGCCAGCAGCTTAGAACCGGGGCCGAGCACAGATACGCAGTATTTT. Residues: CASSLEPGPSTDTQYF. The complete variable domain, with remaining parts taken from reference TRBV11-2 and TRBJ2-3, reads EAGVAQSPRYKIIEKRQSVAFWCNPISGHATLYWYQQILGQGPKLLIQFQNNGVVDDSQLPKDRFSAERLKGVDSTLKIQPAKLEDSAVYLCASSLEPGPSTDTQYFGPGTRLTVL.

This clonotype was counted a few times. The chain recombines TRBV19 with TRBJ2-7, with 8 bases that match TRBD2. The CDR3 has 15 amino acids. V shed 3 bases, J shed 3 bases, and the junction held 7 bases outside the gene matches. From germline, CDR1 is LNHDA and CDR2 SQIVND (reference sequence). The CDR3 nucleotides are TGTGCCAGTAGTATTACACTAGCGGCAAGCTACGAGCAGTACTTC. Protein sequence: CASSITLAASYEQYF.

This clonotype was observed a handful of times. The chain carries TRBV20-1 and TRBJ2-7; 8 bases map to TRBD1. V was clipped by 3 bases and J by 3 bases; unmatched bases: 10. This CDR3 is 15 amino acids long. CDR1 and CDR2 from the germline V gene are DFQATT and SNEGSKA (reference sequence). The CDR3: CSARARDRTFYEQYF. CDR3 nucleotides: TGCAGTGCTAGGGCCCGGGACAGGACCTTCTACGAGCAGTACTTC.

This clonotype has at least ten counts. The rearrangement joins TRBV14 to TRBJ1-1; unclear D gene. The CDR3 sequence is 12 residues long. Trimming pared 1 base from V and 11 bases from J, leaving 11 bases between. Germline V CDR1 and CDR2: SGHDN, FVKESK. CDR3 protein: CASSQGSRRAFF. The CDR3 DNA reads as TGTGCCAGCAGCCAAGGGTCCCGGCGGGCTTTCTTT.

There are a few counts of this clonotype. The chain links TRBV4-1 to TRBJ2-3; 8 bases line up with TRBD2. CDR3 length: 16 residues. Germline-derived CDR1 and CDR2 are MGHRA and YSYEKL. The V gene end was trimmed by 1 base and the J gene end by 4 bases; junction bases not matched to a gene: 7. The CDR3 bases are TGCGCCAGCAGCCAAGTCCCAGCGGGGGCGGCAGATACGCAGTATTTT. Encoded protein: CASSQVPAGAADTQYF.

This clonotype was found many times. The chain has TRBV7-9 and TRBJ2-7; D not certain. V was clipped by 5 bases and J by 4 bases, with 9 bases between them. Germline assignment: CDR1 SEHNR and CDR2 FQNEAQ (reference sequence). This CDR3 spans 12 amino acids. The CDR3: CASSPKVYEQYF. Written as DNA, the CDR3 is TGTGCCAGCAGCCCGAAGGTATACGAGCAGTACTTC.

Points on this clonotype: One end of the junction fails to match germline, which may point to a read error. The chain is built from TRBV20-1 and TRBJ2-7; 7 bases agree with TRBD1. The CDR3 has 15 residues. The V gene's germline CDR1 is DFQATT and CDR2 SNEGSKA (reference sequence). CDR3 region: CSASAGARGLSAPSF. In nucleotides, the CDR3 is TGCAGTGCTAGCGCCGGGGCCAGGGGGTTGTCCGCGCCGTCCTTC.